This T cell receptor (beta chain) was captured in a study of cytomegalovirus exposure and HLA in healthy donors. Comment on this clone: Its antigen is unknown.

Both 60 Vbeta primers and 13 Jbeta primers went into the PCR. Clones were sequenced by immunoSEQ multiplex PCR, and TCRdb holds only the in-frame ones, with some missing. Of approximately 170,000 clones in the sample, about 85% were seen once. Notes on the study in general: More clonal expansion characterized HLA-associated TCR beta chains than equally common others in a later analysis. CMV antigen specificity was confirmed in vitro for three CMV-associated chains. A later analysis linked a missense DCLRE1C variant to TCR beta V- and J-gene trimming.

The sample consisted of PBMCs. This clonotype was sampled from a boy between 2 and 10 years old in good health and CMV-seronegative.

The CDR3 DNA reads as TGTGCCAGCAATATTTTTAGGGCTAGCGGGAGCGGTTACAATGAGCAGTTCTTC. Residues: CASNIFRASGSGYNEQFF. The V gene is TRBV28, the J gene TRBJ2-1; 10 bases line up with TRBD2. Germline loops: CDR1 MDHEN, CDR2 SYDVKM. The CDR3 extends over 18 amino acids. V was clipped by 7 bases and J by 4 bases; unmatched bases: 16.